This T cell receptor beta chain was sequenced in a study of T cell changes during pregnancy in multiple sclerosis. Germline V gene sequence: CDR1 MNHEY, CDR2 SVGAGI. With V trimmed by 2 bases and J by 8 bases, 7 bases remained unmatched. CDR3 length equals 15 residues. Sequenced by immunoSEQ multiplex PCR; TCRdb stores in-frame clones only, minus some. The sample shows about 69,000 clones, approximately 91% of them seen only once. The sample here was peripheral blood, taken in the third trimester of pregnancy. The origin of this receptor is a female donor with multiple sclerosis, enrolled in a pregnancy study. This chain connects TRBV6-5 to TRBJ1-4; 8 nucleotides agree with TRBD1. CDR3 sequence reads: CASSYLPGTGEKLFF. The CDR3 nucleotides read TGTGCCAGCAGTTACCTCCCGGGGACAGGCGAAAAACTGTTTTTT.